This TCR beta chain was sequenced in a study of cytomegalovirus exposure and HLA in healthy donors. For the study at large: From HLA-typed donors, an early data release held 70 million to 100 million unique TCRs.

Concerning this clone itself: Its antigen is still unknown.

Notes on the study in general: The listing of roughly 160 TCR beta chains classed them as cytomegalovirus-associated. Rare TCR sequences dominated, though some public TCRs recurred in many donors.

Amplification used 60 Vbeta primers and 13 Jbeta primers. The data were produced by immunoSEQ multiplex PCR, yet TCRdb's version contains in-frame clones alone and is incomplete. The table has 140,000 or so clones, about 80% seen once. Germline V gives CDR1 MNHEY, CDR2 SVGAGI. CDR3 length: 14 residues. With 6 bases removed from V and 0 bases from J, the gap between germline ends came to 12 bases. The receptor's source is a man aged 40-55 years in good health and CMV-seronegative. Sequences were obtained from PBMCs. This chain uses TRBV6-5 with TRBJ2-7, with D possibly matching TRBD1 (7 bases). For the CDR3, the DNA is TGTGCCAGCAGATCAGGGGGGATCTCCTACGAGCAGTACTTC. Translated: CASRSGGISYEQYF.